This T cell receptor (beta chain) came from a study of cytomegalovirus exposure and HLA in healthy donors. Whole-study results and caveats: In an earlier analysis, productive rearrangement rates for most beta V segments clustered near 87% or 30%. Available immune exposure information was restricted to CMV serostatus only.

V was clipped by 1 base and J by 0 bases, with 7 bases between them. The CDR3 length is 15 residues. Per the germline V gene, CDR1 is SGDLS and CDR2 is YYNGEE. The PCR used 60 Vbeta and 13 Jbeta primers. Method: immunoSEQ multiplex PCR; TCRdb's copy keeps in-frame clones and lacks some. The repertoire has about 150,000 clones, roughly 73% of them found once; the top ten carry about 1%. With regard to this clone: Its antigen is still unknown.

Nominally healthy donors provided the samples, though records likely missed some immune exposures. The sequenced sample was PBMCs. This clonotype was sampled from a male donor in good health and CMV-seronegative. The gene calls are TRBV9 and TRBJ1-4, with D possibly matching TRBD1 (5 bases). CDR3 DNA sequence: TGTGCCAGCAGCGTAACAGGAGCAACTAATGAAAAACTGTTTTTT. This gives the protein CASSVTGATNEKLFF.